This is a list of T cell receptor beta chains from one sample in a study of identical twins. TCRdb reprocessed the 5' RACE reads via MiXCR and lists one record per CDR3 protein. The table shows nearly 900,000 distinct CDR3 sequences, with more than 9% occurring only once. These data were also filed under a second study, of yellow fever vaccine responses in identical twins.

Sequencing was done on a sample of PBMCs. These receptors all come from a woman between 18 and 29 years old in good health. The CDR3 runs from the conserved cysteine through the conserved F or W.

j_gene | v_gene | CDR3aa
TRBJ2-5 | TRBV19 | CASSPETQYF
TRBJ2-1 | TRBV29-1 | CSVGLAGYNEQFF
TRBJ2-1 | TRBV2 | CASSEITGSSYNEQFF
TRBJ2-1 | TRBV24-1 | CATSETSGTRMANEQFF
TRBJ2-3 | TRBV24-1 | CATSDPRTADTQYF
TRBJ2-3 | TRBV3-1 | CASSHLAAGTDTQYF
TRBJ2-1 | TRBV29-1 | CSVDPWLAGAYNEQFF
TRBJ2-7 | TRBV20-1 | CSLGTDYEQYF
TRBJ2-1 | TRBV5-1 | CASSLTQGSYNEQFF
TRBJ2-1 | TRBV24-1 | CATSDKPGQGRDNEQFF
TRBJ2-2 | TRBV29-1 | CSVEVRGTGELFF
TRBJ1-2 | TRBV6-1 | CASTYGDRRNYGYTF
TRBJ2-7 | TRBV5-1 | CASSLSGGQYEQYF
TRBJ1-6 | TRBV11-2 | CASRLNRDRNSPLHF
TRBJ2-1 | TRBV24-1 | CATSDLRGGNEQFF
TRBJ2-1 | TRBV28 | CASSPGLAGEGEQFF
TRBJ2-1 | TRBV18 | CASSPGQGWEQFF
TRBJ1-2 | TRBV5-1 | CASSLEGSYYGYTF
TRBJ2-3 | TRBV5-1 | CASSLERGPGRKWQYF
TRBJ2-5 | TRBV10-3 | CAASVGETQYF
TRBJ2-2 | TRBV2 | CASSSTSGSSHTGELFF
TRBJ2-7 | TRBV5-1 | CASSREAGEYEQYF
TRBJ1-6 | TRBV6-5 | CASSYSGNNSPLHF
TRBJ1-1 | TRBV12-5 | CASGLEPNTEAFF
TRBJ2-1 | TRBV4-2 | CASSQGLGDNEQFF
TRBJ2-2 | TRBV6-1 | CASRPLTSGTRTGELFF
TRBJ2-3 | TRBV6-1 | CASSPDRGLVTDTQYF
TRBJ1-1 | TRBV4-1 | CASSLTGQGNTEAFF
TRBJ1-4 | TRBV2 | CASKGDTNEKLFF